This entry lists 30 T cell receptor beta chains sequenced from one sample in a study of T cell responses to AZD1222 COVID-19 vaccine. Only in-frame clones appear in the TCRdb table, and some are missing; sequencing was by immunoSEQ multiplex PCR. This table has 140,000 to 150,000 clones, just over 90% appearing once. The input for sequencing was peripheral blood, taken on day 0 of AZD1222 vaccination. These receptors were obtained from an adult in good health.

The V and J genes are TRBV4-1 and TRBJ1-2; D gene uncertain. The CDR3 sequence is 14 residues long. The V gene lost 2 bases and the J gene lost 4 bases, with 11 bases spanning the gap. CDR1 is MGHRA, CDR2 YSYEKL, per germline. CDR3 sequence (DNA): TGCGCCAGCAGCCAAACCAGACTCGGCTATGGCTACACCTTC. It encodes CASSQTRLGYGYTF.

The V and J genes are TRBV30 and TRBJ2-7; D not certain. This CDR3 spans 12 amino acids. In germline, CDR1 is GTSNPN, CDR2 SVGIG (reference sequence). Trimming took off 0 bases at V and 6 bases at J, with 9 bases between the two ends. CDR3 protein: CAWSVPQVEQYF. CDR3 nucleotides: TGTGCCTGGAGTGTTCCCCAGGTCGAGCAGTACTTC.

V and J are TRBV2 and TRBJ2-1; 7 bases agree with TRBD2. The V gene's germline CDR1 is SNHLY and CDR2 FYNNEI. V lost 2 bases, J lost 3 bases, and 4 bases stayed unmatched. The CDR3 contains 15 residues. The CDR3 nucleotides read TGTGCCAGCAGTGAACTCGCGGGGGACTACAATGAGCAGTTCTTC. Translated: CASSELAGDYNEQFF.

The rearrangement joins TRBV5-6 to TRBJ1-6, with 7 bases identical to TRBD1. V was pared by 3 bases and J by 7 bases, with 10 bases of the junction left unmatched. From germline, CDR1 is SGHDT and CDR2 YYEEEE. CDR3 length: 16 residues. CDR3 DNA sequence: TGTGCCAGCAGCTCGAAACGTAGGGGGCACAATTCACCCCTCCACTTT. Protein: CASSSKRRGHNSPLHF.

In the case of this clone: The junction and the germline gene differ at one end; a read error may be behind it. This chain uses TRBV5-4 with TRBJ1-2; D call uncertain. Germline lookup yields CDR1 SGHNT and CDR2 YYREEE (reference sequence). The CDR3 spans 14 residues. CDR3 sequence: CASSLGSLDYGYTF. DNA for the CDR3: TGTGCCAGCAGTTTGGGATCTCTTGACTATGGCTACACCTTC.

The chain is built from TRBV5-5 and TRBJ1-2; D possibly corresponds to TRBD1 (5 bases). Germline-derived CDR1 and CDR2 are SGHKS and YYEKEE (reference sequence). This CDR3 has 14 amino acids. V was pared by 4 bases and J by 7 bases, with 17 bases between. CDR3 region: CASSQDTAFLGYTF. The CDR3 nucleotides read TGTGCCAGCAGCCAGGACACGGCCTTCCTTGGCTACACCTTC.

V usage is TRBV7-6 and J usage is TRBJ2-2; D is perhaps TRBD1 (5 bases). The ends were cut back, 5 bases at V and 1 base at J, with 14 bases in the middle. The CDR3 spans 16 residues. Germline V CDR1 and CDR2: SGHVS, FNYEAQ. CDR3 sequence reads: CASSPYQGRNTGELFF. The CDR3 nucleotides read TGTGCCAGCAGCCCGTACCAGGGCAGGAACACCGGGGAGCTGTTTTTT.

The CDR3 is CATTLLKGGETQYF. The CDR3 DNA reads as TGTGCCACCACCCTCCTGAAAGGTGGAGAGACCCAGTACTTC. The gene calls are TRBV5-6 and TRBJ2-5; D call uncertain. Between the trimmed V and J ends, which lost 9 bases and 4 bases, there was a span of 19 bases. The germline V gene has CDR1 SGHDT and CDR2 YYEEEE. The CDR3 has 14 residues.

J is TRBJ1-3 and V is TRBV6-5; 8 nucleotides line up with TRBD1. The V gene end was trimmed by 5 bases and the J gene end by 6 bases; junction bases not matched to a gene: 6. The CDR3 has 14 residues. Per the germline V gene, CDR1 is MNHEY and CDR2 is SVGAGI. The CDR3 here is CASSLDREENTIYF. The CDR3 nucleotides read TGTGCCAGCAGTCTGGACAGGGAAGAAAACACCATATATTTT.

The rearrangement uses TRBV5-1 and TRBJ1-2; D uncertain. Trimming cost V 0 bases and J 7 bases, with 13 bases left between them. Germline-derived CDR1 and CDR2 are SGHRS and YFSETQ. The length of the CDR3 is 14 residues. The CDR3, as DNA: TGCGCCAGCAGCTTGGGGGAGGGTGCACTTGGCTACACCTTC. Protein product: CASSLGEGALGYTF.

The chain links TRBV27 to TRBJ2-7; 8 bases fit TRBD1. This CDR3 comprises 15 residues. Trimming took 3 bases from V and 7 from J; bases not matched to a gene: 11. Germline V gene data show CDR1 as MNHEY and CDR2 as SMNVEV (reference sequence). CDR3 protein: CASSFRGTGRAEQYF. In nucleotides, the CDR3 is TGTGCCAGCAGTTTCAGGGGGACAGGCCGCGCGGAGCAGTACTTC.

J is TRBJ2-4 and V is TRBV7-3; D may be TRBD2 (5 bases). The germline V gene encodes CDR1 SGHTA and CDR2 FQGTGA. V was clipped by 2 bases and J by 8 bases, with 13 bases between them. This CDR3 has 14 amino acids. CDR3 in amino acids: CASSLSSPGDIQYF. CDR3 nucleotides: TGTGCCAGCAGCTTATCTAGTCCCGGGGACATTCAGTACTTC.

The V and J genes are TRBV2 and TRBJ1-1; D gene ambiguous. Germline values: CDR1 SNHLY, CDR2 FYNNEI. This CDR3 has 17 residues. V dropped 10 bases and J dropped 1 base, with 25 bases sitting between them. The CDR3 DNA reads TGTGCCACCCAGAGGCCCGGGCGAGGGTTAGGGAACACTGAAGCTTTCTTT. Protein: CATQRPGRGLGNTEAFF.

The chain recombines TRBV11-2 with TRBJ1-1; D gene uncertain. The CDR3 is 13 residues long. With 5 bases removed from V and 5 bases from J, the gap between germline ends came to 12 bases. Germline-derived CDR1 and CDR2 are SGHAT and FQNNGV. The chain's CDR3 is CASSPQRGTEAFF. CDR3 DNA sequence: TGTGCCAGCAGCCCCCAGAGAGGTACTGAAGCTTTCTTT.

V gene TRBV6-2 or TRBV6-3 combines with J gene TRBJ1-4; D is perhaps TRBD1 (5 bases). The germline V gene encodes CDR1 MNHEY and CDR2 SVGEGT. The ends were cut back, 0 bases at V and 1 base at J, with 18 bases in the middle. This CDR3 region has 19 residues. The CDR3 loop is CASSYSGGVPWRTNEKLFF. The CDR3, as DNA: TGTGCCAGCAGTTACTCGGGGGGGGTGCCCTGGAGAACTAATGAAAAACTGTTTTTT.

This chain joins TRBV19 and TRBJ1-1, with D possibly matching TRBD1 (5 bases). The V end lost 1 base, the J end lost 6 bases, and 15 bases lay between the germline ends. CDR1 is LNHDA and CDR2 is SQIVND in the germline V gene (reference sequence). The length of the CDR3 is 15 residues. CDR3 nucleotide sequence: TGTGCCAGTAGTATAGTCGGGGGATTTGTACCTGAAGCTTTCTTT. It encodes CASSIVGGFVPEAFF.

The chain recombines TRBV5-5 with TRBJ1-5; D is uncertain. CDR3 length: 17 amino acids. The germline V and J ends were trimmed by 7 bases and 6 bases, with 26 bases remaining between them. CDR1 is SGHKS, CDR2 YYEKEE, per germline (reference sequence). This chain's CDR3 is CASREGLTRSAGQPQHF. As DNA, the CDR3 is TGTGCCAGCCGCGAAGGACTTACCCGCTCAGCCGGTCAGCCCCAGCATTTT. Together with reference TRBV5-5 and TRBJ1-5, the CDR3 gives the full variable domain: DAGVTQSPTHLIKTRGQQVTLRCSPISGHKSVSWYQQVLGQGPQFIFQYYEKEERGRGNFPDRFSARQFPNYSSELNVNALLLGDSALYLCASREGLTRSAGQPQHFGDGTRLSIL.

The rearrangement joins TRBV2 to TRBJ1-1; the D is unclear. In germline, CDR1 is SNHLY, CDR2 FYNNEI. This CDR3 is built from 14 residues. V was shortened by 4 bases and J by 5 bases, with 14 bases between the two germline ends. CDR3 in DNA: TGTGCCAGCAGTGGTAACATTGGTCTTACTGAAGCTTTCTTT. Its translation is CASSGNIGLTEAFF.

The rearrangement links TRBV27 to TRBJ2-3; TRBD1 agrees at 9 bases. Looked up from germline, CDR1 is MNHEY and CDR2 is SMNVEV (reference sequence). V dropped 4 bases and J dropped 10; count of bases not matched to a gene: 3. There are 12 residues in the CDR3. The CDR3 DNA sequence: TGTGCCAGCAGTTCGGACAGGGGACCGCAGTATTTT. This codes for CASSSDRGPQYF.

The V call is TRBV28, the J call TRBJ1-1, with TRBD1 matching over 8 bases. The V segment lost 2 bases and the J segment 2 bases; nucleotides outside the gene matches: 7. The CDR3 contains 16 residues. Germline V gene data show CDR1 as MDHEN and CDR2 as SYDVKM. Here the CDR3 reads CASSLAGQGENTEAFF. The CDR3 nucleotides are TGTGCCAGCAGTTTAGCAGGACAGGGTGAAAACACTGAAGCTTTCTTT.

The V and J genes are TRBV3-1 (or the pseudogene TRBV3-2) and TRBJ1-3, with no clear D. Germline lookup yields CDR1 LGHDT and CDR2 YNNKEL (reference sequence). The germline V and J ends were trimmed by 0 bases and 0 bases, with 6 bases remaining between them. CDR3 length: 15 amino acids. CDR3 DNA sequence: TGTGCCAGCAGCCAAGATTGGAGCTCTGGAAACACCATATATTTT. Its protein is CASSQDWSSGNTIYF.

The CDR3, as DNA: TGTGCCACCAGCAGATTAGAGGGGGGGATCACTGAAGCTTTCTTT. Its translation: CATSRLEGGITEAFF. The gene calls are TRBV15 and TRBJ1-1, with D perhaps matching TRBD1 (6 bases). Deletions cut 2 bases from V and 4 bases from J, with 14 bases between. Germline V gene data show CDR1 as LNHNV and CDR2 as YYDKDF (reference sequence). The CDR3 has 15 residues.

This sequence joins TRBV21-1 and TRBJ1-1; TRBD1 is taken as the D call from the table, unchecked against the DNA. TRBV21-1 is described as a pseudogene. This CDR3 comprises 20 residues. CDR3 DNA: TGTGCCAGCAGCACAAAAATTGACAGGGTAGGGGAAAACTTGAACACTGAAGCTTTCTTT. It codes for CASSTKIDRVGENLNTEAFF.

The V gene is TRBV2, the J gene TRBJ1-4; D gene uncertain. The germline V gene has CDR1 SNHLY and CDR2 FYNNEI. This CDR3 region has 14 residues. Trimming removed 1 base at V and 7 bases at J, with 10 bases between. As DNA, the CDR3 is TGTGCCAGCAGTGAAGAGGGCATAAGTGAAAAACTGTTTTTT. Its protein product is CASSEEGISEKLFF.

The chain uses TRBV29-1 and TRBJ1-1; D is unresolved. The V gene lost 6 bases and the J gene lost 1 base, with 9 bases spanning the gap. The CDR3 sequence is 12 residues long. CDR1 SQVTM and CDR2 ANQGSEA come from the germline V gene. CDR3 bases: TGCAGCGTCTTTGGCCCGAACACTGAAGCTTTCTTT. Translating it yields CSVFGPNTEAFF. The full variable domain, its missing parts supplied by reference TRBV29-1 and TRBJ1-1, is SAVISQKPSRDICQRGTSLTIQCQVDSQVTMMFWYRQQPGQSLTLIATANQGSEATYESGFVIDKFPISRPNLTFSTLTVSNMSPEDSSIYLCSVFGPNTEAFFGQGTRLTVV.

The chain employs TRBV12-3 or TRBV12-4 and TRBJ2-2; D call uncertain. The CDR3 consists of 12 residues. V lost 3 bases and J lost 9, with 8 bases in between. The CDR3 nucleotides read TGTGCCAGCAGTTTGACGCTCCGGGAGCTGTTTTTT. Translating gives CASSLTLRELFF.

This clone was found once. This chain uses TRBV10-3 with TRBJ1-2; D unresolved. The V end was cut by 2 bases, the J end by 0 bases, with 7 bases between. In germline, CDR1 is ENHRY, CDR2 SYGVKD. This CDR3 region has 14 residues. This chain's CDR3 is CAISERKANYGYTF. The CDR3 region has the DNA TGTGCCATCAGTGAGCGGAAAGCTAACTATGGCTACACCTTC.

The V and J genes are TRBV20-1 and TRBJ2-7, with 7 bases lining up with TRBD1. The germline V gene has CDR1 DFQATT and CDR2 SNEGSKA (reference sequence). This CDR3 is built from 11 residues. Trimming removed 5 bases from V and 3 bases from J; junction bases left unmatched: 1. As DNA, the CDR3 is TGCAGTGCTGACAGGGACTACGAGCAGTACTTC. Translation gives CSADRDYEQYF.

The gene calls are TRBV19 and TRBJ1-1; no firm D call. The CDR3 runs to 13 residues. Germline V gene data show CDR1 as LNHDA and CDR2 as SQIVND (reference sequence). V dropped 5 bases and J dropped 3 bases, with 10 bases sitting between them. The CDR3 nucleotides are TGTGCCAGTAGTGAGCGATTGGACACTGAAGCTTTCTTT. Amino acid sequence: CASSERLDTEAFF.

The gene calls are TRBV6-5 and TRBJ2-2; D unresolved. With 6 bases removed from V and 5 bases from J, the gap between germline ends came to 13 bases. CDR1 and CDR2 (germline): MNHEY, SVGAGI. CDR3 length: 14 residues. The CDR3 protein is CASSLLEATGELFF. DNA of the CDR3: TGTGCCAGCAGCCTTTTAGAAGCTACCGGGGAGCTGTTTTTT.